These T cell receptor beta chains were read from a single sample in a study of blood T cell repertoires in COVID-19. Libraries were prepared by immunoSEQ multiplex PCR; TCRdb keeps only in-frame clonotypes and omits some of them. The profile shows around 53,000 clones, 76% of them singletons. The sequenced sample consisted of peripheral blood. These receptors were taken from a man aged 50-59 years with active or convalescent COVID-19. The conserved cysteine and the conserved F or W are not part of the CDR3 here.

TRBV10-3 AIGPQEGEAF
TRBV10-3 AISEAGGRFNEQF
TRBV6-5 ASSSHRDGYT
TRBV10-3 AISGGGGPETQY
TRBV30 AWTGGLGTDTQY
TRBV12-3/TRBV12-4 ASSFGLYGYT
TRBV6-1 ASSENTGISYEQY
TRBV12-2 ASRCRWEGVAGLLAKNIQY
TRBV5-1 ASSSLGQQNYGYT
TRBV13 ASSFLQGGDEQY
TRBV19 ARHGGVGGGAF
TRBV9 ASSVAGAANEKLF
TRBV7-8 ASSLELGQGTYGYT
TRBV11-2 ASSISNRGGYT
TRBV6-6 ASSYRGTGREEQY
TRBV11-1 ASSLVSQGARETQY
TRBV19 ASSIQGLYTEAF
TRBV5-4 ASSLGRGGLYEQY
TRBV12-3/TRBV12-4 ASSPGEGDTQY
TRBV18 ASSPDYANEQF
TRBV15 ATSRDAGNYGYT
TRBV5-1 ASSQTGSNEQY
TRBV29-1 SVEEGQGLHDAYEQY